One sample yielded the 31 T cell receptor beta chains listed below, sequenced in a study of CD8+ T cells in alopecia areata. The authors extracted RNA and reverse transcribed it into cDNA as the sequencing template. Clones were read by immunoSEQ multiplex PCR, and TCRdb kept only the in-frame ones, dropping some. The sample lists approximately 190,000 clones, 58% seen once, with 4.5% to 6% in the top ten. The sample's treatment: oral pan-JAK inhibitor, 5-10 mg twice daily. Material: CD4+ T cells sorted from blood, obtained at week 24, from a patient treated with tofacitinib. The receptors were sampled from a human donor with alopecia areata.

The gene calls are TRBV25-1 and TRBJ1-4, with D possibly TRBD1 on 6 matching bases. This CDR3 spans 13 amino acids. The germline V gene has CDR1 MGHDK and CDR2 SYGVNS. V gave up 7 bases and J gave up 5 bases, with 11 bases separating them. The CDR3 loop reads CASNRDLNEKLFF. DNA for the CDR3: TGTGCCAGCAACAGGGACCTCAATGAAAAACTGTTTTTT.

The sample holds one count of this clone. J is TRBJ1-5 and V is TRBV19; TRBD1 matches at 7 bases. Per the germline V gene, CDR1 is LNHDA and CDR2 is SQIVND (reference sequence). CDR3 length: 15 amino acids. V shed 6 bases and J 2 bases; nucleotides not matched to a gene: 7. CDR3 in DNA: TGTGCCAGTAGCTTGGACAGGTTGGGCAATCAGCCCCAGCATTTT. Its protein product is CASSLDRLGNQPQHF.

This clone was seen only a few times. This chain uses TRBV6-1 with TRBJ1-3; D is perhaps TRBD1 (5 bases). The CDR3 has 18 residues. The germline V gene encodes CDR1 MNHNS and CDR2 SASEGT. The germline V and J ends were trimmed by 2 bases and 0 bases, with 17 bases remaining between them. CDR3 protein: CASSEQGEHLPSGNTIYF. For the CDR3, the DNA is TGTGCCAGCAGTGAACAAGGGGAACACCTACCCTCTGGAAACACCATATATTTT.

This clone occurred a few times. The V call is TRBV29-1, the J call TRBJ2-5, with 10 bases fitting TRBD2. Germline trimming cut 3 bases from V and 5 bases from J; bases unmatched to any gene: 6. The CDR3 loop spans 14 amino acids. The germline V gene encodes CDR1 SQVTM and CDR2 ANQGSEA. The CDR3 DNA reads TGCAGCGTTGAGGGAAGCGGGGGGGCGGAGACCCAGTACTTC. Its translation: CSVEGSGGAETQYF.

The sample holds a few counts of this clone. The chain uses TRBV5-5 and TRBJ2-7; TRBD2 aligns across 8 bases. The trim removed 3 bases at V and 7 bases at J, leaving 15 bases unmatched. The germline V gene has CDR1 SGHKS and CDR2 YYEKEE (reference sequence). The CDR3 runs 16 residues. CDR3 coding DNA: TGTGCCAGCAGCTCGGTGAGCGGGGGCGCTCCTAGAGAGCAGTACTTC. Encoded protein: CASSSVSGGAPREQYF. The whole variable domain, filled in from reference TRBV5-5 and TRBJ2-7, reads DAGVTQSPTHLIKTRGQQVTLRCSPISGHKSVSWYQQVLGQGPQFIFQYYEKEERGRGNFPDRFSARQFPNYSSELNVNALLLGDSALYLCASSSVSGGAPREQYFGPGTRLTVT.

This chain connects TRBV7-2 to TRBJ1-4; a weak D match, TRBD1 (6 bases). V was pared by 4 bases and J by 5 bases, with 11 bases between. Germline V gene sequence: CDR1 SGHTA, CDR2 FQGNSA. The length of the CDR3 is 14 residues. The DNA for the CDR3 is TGTGCCAGCAGCTACACAGGGCCCAATGAAAAACTGTTTTTT. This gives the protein CASSYTGPNEKLFF.

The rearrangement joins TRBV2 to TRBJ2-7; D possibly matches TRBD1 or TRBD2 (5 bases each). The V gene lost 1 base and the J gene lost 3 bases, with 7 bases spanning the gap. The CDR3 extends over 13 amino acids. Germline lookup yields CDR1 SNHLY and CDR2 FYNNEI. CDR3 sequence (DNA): TGTGCCAGCAGTGAAGTTGGGGGCTACGAGCAGTACTTC. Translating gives CASSEVGGYEQYF.

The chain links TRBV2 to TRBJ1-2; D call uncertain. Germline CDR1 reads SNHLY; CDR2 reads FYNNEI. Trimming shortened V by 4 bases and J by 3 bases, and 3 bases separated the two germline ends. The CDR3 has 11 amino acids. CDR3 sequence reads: CASSGDYGYTF. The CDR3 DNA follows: TGTGCCAGCAGTGGGGACTATGGCTACACCTTC.

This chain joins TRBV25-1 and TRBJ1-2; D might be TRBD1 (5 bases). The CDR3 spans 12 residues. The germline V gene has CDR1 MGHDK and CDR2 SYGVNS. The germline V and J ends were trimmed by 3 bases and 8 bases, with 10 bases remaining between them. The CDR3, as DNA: TGTGCCAGCAGTGAGCAGGGATGGGGCTACACCTTC. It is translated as CASSEQGWGYTF.

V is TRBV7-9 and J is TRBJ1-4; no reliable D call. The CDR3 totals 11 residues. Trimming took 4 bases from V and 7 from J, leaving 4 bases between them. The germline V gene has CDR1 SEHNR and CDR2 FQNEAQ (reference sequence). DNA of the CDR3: TGTGCCAGCAGCTCCGTTGAAAAACTGTTTTTT. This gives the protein CASSSVEKLFF.

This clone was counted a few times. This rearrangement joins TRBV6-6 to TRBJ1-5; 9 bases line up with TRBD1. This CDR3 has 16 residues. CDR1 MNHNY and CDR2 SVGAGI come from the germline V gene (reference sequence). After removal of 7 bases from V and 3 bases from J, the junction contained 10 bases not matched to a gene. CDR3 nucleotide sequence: TGTGCCAGCACCACGGAGGGACAGGGCAACAATCAGCCCCAGCATTTT. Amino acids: CASTTEGQGNNQPQHF.

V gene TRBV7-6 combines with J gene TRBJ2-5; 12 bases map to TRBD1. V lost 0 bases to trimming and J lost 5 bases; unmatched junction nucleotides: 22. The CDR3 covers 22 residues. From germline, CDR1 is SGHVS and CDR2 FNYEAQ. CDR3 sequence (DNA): TGTGCCAGCAGCTTAGCTTGGGGACAGGGGGCGCAGAAACGGGATTACGTGGAGACCCAGTACTTC. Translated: CASSLAWGQGAQKRDYVETQYF.

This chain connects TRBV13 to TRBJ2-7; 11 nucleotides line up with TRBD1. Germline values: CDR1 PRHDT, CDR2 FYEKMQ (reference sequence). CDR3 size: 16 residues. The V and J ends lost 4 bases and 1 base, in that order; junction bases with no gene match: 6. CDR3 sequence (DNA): TGTGCCAGCAGCTCGCAGGGGACAGGGGGTTCCTACGAGCAGTACTTC. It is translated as CASSSQGTGGSYEQYF.

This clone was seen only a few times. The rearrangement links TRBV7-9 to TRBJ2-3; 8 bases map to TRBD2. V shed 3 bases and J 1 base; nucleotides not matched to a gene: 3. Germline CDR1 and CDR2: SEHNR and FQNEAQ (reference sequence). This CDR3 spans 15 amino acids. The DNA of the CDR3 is TGTGCCAGCAGCTTTACTAGCGGCCGCACAGATACGCAGTATTTT. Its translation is CASSFTSGRTDTQYF. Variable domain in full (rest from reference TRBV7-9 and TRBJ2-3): DTGVSQNPRHKITKRGQNVTFRCDPISEHNRLYWYRQTLGQGPEFLTYFQNEAQLEKSRLLSDRFSAERPKGSFSTLEIQRTEQGDSAMYLCASSFTSGRTDTQYFGPGTRLTVL.

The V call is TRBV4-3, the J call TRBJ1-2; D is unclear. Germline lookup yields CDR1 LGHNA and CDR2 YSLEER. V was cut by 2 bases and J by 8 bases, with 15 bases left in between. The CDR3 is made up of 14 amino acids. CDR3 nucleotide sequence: TGCGCCAGCAGCCAAATTCCCAACATAGGGGGCTACACCTTC. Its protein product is CASSQIPNIGGYTF.

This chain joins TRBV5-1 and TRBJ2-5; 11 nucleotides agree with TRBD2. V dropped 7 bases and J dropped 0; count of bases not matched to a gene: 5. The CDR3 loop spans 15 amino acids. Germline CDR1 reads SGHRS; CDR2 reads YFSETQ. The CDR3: CASSSGGTNQETQYF. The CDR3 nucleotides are TGCGCCAGCTCTAGCGGGGGGACGAACCAAGAGACCCAGTACTTC.

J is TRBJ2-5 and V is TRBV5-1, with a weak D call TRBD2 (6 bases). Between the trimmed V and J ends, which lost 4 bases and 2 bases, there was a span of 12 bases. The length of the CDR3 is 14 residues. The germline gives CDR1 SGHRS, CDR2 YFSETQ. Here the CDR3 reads CASSGSGTQETQYF. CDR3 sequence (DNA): TGCGCCAGCAGCGGCTCAGGGACTCAAGAGACCCAGTACTTC.

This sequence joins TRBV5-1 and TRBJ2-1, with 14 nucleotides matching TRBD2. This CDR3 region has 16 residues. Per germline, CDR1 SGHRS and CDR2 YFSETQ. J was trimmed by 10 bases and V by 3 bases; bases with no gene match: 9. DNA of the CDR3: TGCGCCAGCAGCTCGACCAGACTAGCGGGGGGGCAGGAGCAGTTCTTC. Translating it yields CASSSTRLAGGQEQFF.

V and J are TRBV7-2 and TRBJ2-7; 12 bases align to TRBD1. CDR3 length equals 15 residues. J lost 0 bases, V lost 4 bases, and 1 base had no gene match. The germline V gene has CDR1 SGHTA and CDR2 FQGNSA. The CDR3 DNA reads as TGTGCCAGCAGCTCGGGACAGGGGGCCTCCTACGAGCAGTACTTC. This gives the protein CASSSGQGASYEQYF.

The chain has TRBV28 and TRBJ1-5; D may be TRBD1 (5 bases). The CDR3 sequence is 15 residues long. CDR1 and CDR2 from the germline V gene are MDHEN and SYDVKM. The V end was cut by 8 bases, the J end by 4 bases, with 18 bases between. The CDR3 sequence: CASLIGGTWNQPQHF. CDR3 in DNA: TGTGCCAGCCTCATCGGGGGGACGTGGAATCAGCCCCAGCATTTT.

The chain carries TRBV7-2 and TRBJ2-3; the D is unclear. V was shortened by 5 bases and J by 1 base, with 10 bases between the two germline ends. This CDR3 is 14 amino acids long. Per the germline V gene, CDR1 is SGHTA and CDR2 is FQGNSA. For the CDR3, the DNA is TGTGCCAGCAGCCGGTCCTGGGGCACAGATACGCAGTATTTT. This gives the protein CASSRSWGTDTQYF.

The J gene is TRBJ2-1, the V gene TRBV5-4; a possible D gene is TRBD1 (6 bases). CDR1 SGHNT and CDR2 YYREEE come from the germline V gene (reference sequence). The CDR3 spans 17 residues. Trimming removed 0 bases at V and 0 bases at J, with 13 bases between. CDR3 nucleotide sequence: TGTGCCAGCAGCTTGGCCCCGGGACAAAGCTCCTACAATGAGCAGTTCTTC. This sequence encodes CASSLAPGQSSYNEQFF.

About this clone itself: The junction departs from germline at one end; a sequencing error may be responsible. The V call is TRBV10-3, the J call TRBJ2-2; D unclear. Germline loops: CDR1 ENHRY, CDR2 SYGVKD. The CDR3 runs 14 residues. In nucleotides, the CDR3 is TGTGCCATCAGCCCCGGAAGTAACACCAGGGAGCTGTTTTTT. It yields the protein CAISPGSNTRELFF.

The CDR3 DNA sequence: TGTGCCAGCAGCCCCCTTAGACAGGAAGAGACCCAGTACTTC. It is translated as CASSPLRQEETQYF. The rearrangement uses TRBV9 and TRBJ2-5, with D perhaps TRBD1 (6 bases). Deletions cut 4 bases from V and 3 bases from J, with 13 bases between. The germline V gene encodes CDR1 SGDLS and CDR2 YYNGEE. The CDR3 extends over 14 amino acids.

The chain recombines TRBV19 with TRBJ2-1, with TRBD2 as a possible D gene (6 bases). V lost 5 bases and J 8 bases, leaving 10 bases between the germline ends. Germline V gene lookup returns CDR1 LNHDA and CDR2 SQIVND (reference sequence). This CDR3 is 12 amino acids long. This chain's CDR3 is CASSPRDYEQFF. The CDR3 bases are TGTGCCAGTAGTCCGAGGGACTATGAGCAGTTCTTC.

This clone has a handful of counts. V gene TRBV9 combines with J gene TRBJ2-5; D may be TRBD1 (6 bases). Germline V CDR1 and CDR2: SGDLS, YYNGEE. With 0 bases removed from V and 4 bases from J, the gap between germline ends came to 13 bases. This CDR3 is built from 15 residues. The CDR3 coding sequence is TGTGCCAGCAGCGTAGCTGGGGGACACAGAGAGACCCAGTACTTC. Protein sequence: CASSVAGGHRETQYF.

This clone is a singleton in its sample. Here the CDR3 reads CASSLVFEETQYF. Written as DNA, the CDR3 is TGTGCCAGCAGCTTAGTGTTCGAAGAGACCCAGTACTTC. The rearrangement links TRBV7-2 to TRBJ2-5, with D unresolved. This CDR3 has 13 residues. Trimming removed 1 base at V and 3 bases at J, with 6 bases between. Germline V gene lookup returns CDR1 SGHTA and CDR2 FQGNSA.

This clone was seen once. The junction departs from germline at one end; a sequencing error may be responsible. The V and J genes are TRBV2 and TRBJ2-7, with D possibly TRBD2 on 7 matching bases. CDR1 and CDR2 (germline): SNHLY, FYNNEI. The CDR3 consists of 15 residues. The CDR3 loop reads CASSEGRGSSYEQYF. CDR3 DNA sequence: TGTGCCAGCAGCGAAGGGAGGGGGAGCTCCTACGAGCAGTACTTC.

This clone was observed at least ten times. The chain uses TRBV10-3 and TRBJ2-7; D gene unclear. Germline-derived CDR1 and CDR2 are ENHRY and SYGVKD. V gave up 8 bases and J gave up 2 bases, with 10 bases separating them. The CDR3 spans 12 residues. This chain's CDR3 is CAISGRTYEQYF. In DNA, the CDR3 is TGTGCCATCTCGGGCCGTACCTACGAGCAGTACTTC.

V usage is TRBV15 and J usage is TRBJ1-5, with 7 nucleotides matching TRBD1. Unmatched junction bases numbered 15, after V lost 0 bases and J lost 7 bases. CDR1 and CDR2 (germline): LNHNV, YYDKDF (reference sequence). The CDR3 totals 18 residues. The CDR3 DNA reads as TGTGCCACCAGCAGAGATGGAGTCTTCTACAGGGGAAGACAGCCCCAGCATTTT. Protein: CATSRDGVFYRGRQPQHF.

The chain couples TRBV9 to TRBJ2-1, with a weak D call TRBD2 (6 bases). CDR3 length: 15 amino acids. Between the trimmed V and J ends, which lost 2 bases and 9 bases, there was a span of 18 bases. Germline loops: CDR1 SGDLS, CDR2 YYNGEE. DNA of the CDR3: TGTGCCAGCAGCGTGCGTGTAGGGGAGGAGGGTGAGCAGTTCTTC. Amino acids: CASSVRVGEEGEQFF.